This TCR beta chain appears in the sequencing data of a study of CD8 T cells in ankylosing spondylitis. Findings and caveats of the study: The authors reported significant enrichment of disease-linked clones in matched ankylosing spondylitis synovial fluid.

Using quantitative 5'-RACE with molecular barcodes, the authors made TCR beta libraries. TCRdb independently ran MiXCR on the 5' RACE reads; one entry per CDR3 protein. The sample lists around 300,000 distinct CDR3 sequences, roughly 12% occurring once. This clonotype was seen many times. What it binds is unknown. V was pared by 7 bases and J by 0 bases, with 12 bases between. Germline V gene sequence: CDR1 DFQATT, CDR2 SNEGSKA (reference sequence). The CDR3 is made up of 14 amino acids. Sequencing used blood, either unsorted or a sorted T cell fraction (not recorded which). This sequence joins TRBV20-1 and TRBJ1-4, with D possibly being TRBD1 (5 bases). The clonotype originates from a female donor with ankylosing spondylitis or in good health (not recorded which). For the CDR3, the DNA is TGCAGTGTCCAACCAGGGTCAACTAATGAAAAACTGTTTTTT. Encoded protein: CSVQPGSTNEKLFF.